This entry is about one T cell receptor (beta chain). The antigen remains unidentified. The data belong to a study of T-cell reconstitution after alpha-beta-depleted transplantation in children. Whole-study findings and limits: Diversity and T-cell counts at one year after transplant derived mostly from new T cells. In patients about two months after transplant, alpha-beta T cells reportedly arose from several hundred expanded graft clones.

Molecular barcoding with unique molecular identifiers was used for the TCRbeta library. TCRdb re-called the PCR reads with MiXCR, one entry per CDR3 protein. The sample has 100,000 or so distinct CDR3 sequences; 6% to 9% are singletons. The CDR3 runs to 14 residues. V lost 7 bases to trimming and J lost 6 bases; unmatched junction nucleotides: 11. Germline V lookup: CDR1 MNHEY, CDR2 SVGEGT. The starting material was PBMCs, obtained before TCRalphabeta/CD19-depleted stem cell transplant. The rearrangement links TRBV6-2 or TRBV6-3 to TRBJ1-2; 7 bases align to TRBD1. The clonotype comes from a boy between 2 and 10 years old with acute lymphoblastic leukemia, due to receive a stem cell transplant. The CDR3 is CASTPGGATDGYTF. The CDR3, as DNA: TGTGCCAGCACCCCAGGGGGGGCGACAGATGGCTACACCTTC.